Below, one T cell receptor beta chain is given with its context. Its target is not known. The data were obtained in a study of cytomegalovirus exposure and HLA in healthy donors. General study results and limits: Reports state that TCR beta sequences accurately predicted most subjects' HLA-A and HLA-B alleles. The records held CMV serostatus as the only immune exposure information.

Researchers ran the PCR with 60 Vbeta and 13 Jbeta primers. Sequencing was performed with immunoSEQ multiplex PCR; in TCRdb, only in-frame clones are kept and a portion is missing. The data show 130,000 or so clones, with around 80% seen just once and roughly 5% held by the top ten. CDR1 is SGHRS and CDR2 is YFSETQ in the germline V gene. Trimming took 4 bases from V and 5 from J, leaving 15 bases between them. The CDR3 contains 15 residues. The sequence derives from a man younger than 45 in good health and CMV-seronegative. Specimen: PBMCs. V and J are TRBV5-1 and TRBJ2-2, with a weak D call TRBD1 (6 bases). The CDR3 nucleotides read TGCGCCAGCAGCCCCCCGGGGACATCAACCGGGGAGCTGTTTTTT. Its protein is CASSPPGTSTGELFF.